The clone carrying this TCR beta chain was counted between two and nine times. In germline, CDR1 is MNHEY, CDR2 SMNVEV (reference sequence). J was trimmed by 10 bases and V by 7 bases; bases with no gene match: 14. The CDR3 consists of 15 residues. Using immunoSEQ multiplex PCR, the repertoire was profiled, and TCRdb retains in-frame clones only, with some absent. The sample has 250,000 or so clones, approximately 86% seen once. These data originate in a study of blood T cell repertoires in COVID-19. About the research overall: The United States, Italy and Spain provided the acute and convalescent COVID-19 samples.

V is TRBV27 and J is TRBJ2-1; 9 bases agree with TRBD2. The sequence was collected from a middle-aged man with active or convalescent COVID-19. Sequencing was carried out using peripheral blood. The CDR3 spells CASIKSSGRIREQFF. The CDR3 DNA follows: TGTGCCAGCATAAAGTCCAGCGGGAGGATTAGGGAGCAGTTCTTC.